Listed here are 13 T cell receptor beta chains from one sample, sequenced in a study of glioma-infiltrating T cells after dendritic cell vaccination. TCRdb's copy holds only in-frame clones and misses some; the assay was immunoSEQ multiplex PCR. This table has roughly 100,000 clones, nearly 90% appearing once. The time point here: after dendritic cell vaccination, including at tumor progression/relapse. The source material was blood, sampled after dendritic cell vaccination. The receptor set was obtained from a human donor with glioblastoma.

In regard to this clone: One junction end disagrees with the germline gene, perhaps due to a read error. CDR3: CASSTRVHSTSIF. CDR3 in DNA: TGTGCCAGCAGTACCCGGGTCCACTCAACCAGCATCTTC. The rearrangement joins TRBV27 to TRBJ2-1; D is uncertain. The V gene's germline CDR1 is MNHEY and CDR2 SMNVEV (reference sequence). The CDR3 covers 13 residues.

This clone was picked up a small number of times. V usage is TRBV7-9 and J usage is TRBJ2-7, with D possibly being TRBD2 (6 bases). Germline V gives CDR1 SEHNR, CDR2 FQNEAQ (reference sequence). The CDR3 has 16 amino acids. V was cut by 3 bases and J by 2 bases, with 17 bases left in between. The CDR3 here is CASSLGTGRITYEQYF. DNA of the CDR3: TGTGCCAGCAGCTTGGGGACGGGGAGGATCACCTACGAGCAGTACTTC.

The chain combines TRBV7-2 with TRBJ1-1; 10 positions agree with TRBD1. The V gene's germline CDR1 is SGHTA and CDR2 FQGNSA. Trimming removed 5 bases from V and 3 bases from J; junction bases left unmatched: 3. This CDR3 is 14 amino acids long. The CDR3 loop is CASSRTGGDTEAFF. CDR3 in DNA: TGTGCCAGCAGCCGGACAGGGGGAGACACTGAAGCTTTCTTT.

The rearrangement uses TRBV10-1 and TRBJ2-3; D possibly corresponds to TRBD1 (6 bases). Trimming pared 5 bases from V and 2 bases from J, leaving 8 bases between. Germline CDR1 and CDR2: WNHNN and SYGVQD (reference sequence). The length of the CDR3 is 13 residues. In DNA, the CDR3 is TGCGCCAGCAGTCGGACAGACACAGATACGCAGTATTTT. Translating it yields CASSRTDTDTQYF.

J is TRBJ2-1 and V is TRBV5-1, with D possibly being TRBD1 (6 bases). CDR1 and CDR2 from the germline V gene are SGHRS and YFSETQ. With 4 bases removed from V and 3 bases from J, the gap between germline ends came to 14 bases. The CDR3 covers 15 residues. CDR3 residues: CASSNTQGSYNEQFF. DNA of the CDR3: TGCGCCAGCAGCAACACACAGGGTAGCTACAATGAGCAGTTCTTC.

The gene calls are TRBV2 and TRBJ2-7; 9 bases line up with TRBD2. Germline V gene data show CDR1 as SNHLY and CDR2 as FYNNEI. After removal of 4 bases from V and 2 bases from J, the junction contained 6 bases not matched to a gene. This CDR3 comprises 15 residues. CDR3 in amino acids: CASSGGGGATYEQYF. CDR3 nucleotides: TGTGCCAGCAGTGGCGGCGGGGGGGCTACCTACGAGCAGTACTTC.

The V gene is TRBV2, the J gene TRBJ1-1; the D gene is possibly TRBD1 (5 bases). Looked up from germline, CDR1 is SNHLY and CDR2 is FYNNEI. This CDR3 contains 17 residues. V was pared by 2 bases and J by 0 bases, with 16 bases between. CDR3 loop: CASSELAGGVMNTEAFF. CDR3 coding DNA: TGTGCCAGCAGTGAACTAGCGGGGGGGGTGATGAACACTGAAGCTTTCTTT.

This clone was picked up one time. The CDR3 sequence is CASSVAVSGELFF. In DNA, the CDR3 is TGTGCCAGCAGCGTAGCGGTTTCCGGGGAGCTGTTTTTT. The chain is built from TRBV9 and TRBJ2-2; D gene unclear. The CDR3 sequence is 13 residues long. The V gene's germline CDR1 is SGDLS and CDR2 YYNGEE. Trimming removed 0 bases from V and 6 bases from J, with 6 bases in between.

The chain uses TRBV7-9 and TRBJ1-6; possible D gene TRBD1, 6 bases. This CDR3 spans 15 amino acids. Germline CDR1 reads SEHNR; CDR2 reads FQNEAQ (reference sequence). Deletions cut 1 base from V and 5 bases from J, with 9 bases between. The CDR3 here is CASSLEGGDNSPLHF. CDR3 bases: TGTGCCAGCAGCTTAGAAGGGGGGGATAATTCACCCCTCCACTTT.

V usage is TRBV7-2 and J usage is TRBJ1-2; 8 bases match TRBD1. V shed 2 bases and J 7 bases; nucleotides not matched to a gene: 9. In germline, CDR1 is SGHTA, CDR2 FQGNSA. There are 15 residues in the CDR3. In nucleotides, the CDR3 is TGTGCCAGCAGCTTACGACAGGGGACGGGGCTTGGCTACACCTTC. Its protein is CASSLRQGTGLGYTF.

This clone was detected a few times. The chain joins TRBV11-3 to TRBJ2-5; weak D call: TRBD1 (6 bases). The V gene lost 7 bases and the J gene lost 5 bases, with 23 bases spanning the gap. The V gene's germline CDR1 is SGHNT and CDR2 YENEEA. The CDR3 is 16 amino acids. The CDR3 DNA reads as TGTGCCAGCACCCTGGGCAGGGGTCGGGGTGTGGAGACCCAGTACTTC. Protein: CASTLGRGRGVETQYF.

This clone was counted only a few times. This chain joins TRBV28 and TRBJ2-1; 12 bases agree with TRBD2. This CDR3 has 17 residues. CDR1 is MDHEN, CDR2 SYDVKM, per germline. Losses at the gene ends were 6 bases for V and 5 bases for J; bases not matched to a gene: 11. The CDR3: CASSLASGRAKDNEQFF. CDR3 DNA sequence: TGTGCCAGCAGCTTAGCTAGCGGGAGGGCCAAGGACAATGAGCAGTTCTTC.

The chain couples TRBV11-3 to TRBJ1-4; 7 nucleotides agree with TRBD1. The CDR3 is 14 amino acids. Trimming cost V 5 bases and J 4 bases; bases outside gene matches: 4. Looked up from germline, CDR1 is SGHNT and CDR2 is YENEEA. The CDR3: CASSPGQNNEKLFF. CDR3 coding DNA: TGTGCCAGCAGCCCGGGACAGAATAATGAAAAACTGTTTTTT.